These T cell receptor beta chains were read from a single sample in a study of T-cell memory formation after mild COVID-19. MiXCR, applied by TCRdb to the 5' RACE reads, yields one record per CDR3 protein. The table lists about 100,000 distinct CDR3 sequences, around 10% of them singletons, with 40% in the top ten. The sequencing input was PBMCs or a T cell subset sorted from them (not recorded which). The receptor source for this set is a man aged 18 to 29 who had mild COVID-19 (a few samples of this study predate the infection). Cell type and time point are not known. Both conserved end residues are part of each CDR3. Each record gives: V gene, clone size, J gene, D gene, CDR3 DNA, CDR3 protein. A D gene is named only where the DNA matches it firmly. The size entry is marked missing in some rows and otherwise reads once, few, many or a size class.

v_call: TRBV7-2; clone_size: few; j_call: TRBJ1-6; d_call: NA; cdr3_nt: TGTGCCAGCAGCTCCACAGGGAGTGGTTCACCCCTCCACTTT; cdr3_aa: CASSSTGSGSPLHF
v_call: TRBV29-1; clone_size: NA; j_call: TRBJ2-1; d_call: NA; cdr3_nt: TGCAGCGTTGACAACCTAGCCAATGAGCAGTTCTTC; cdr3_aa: CSVDNLANEQFF
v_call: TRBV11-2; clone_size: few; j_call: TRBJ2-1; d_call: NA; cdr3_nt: TGTGCCAGCAGCTCGCGAAGCAATGAGCAGTTCTTC; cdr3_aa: CASSSRSNEQFF
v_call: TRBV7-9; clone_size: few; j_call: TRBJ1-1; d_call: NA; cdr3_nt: TGTGCCAGCAGCCATCCGGGTGGGAGCACTGAAGCTTTCTTT; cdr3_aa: CASSHPGGSTEAFF
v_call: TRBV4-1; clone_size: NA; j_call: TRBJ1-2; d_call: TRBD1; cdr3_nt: TGCGCCAGCAGCCAAGATCGAGGGGGCTACTATGGCTACACCTTC; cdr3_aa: CASSQDRGGYYGYTF
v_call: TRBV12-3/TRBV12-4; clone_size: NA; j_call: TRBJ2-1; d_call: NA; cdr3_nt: TGTGCCAGCAGGGGGACTGGAGGTAGGGCCTACAATGAGCAGTTCTTC; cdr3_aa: CASRGTGGRAYNEQFF
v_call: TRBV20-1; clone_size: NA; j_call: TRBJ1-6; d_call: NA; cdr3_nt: TGCAGTGCTCTTCTTATTAATTCACCCCTCCACTTT; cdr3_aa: CSALLINSPLHF
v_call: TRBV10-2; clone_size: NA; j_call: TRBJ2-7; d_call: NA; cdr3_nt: TGCGCCAGCAGGGGGGGAAACGAGCAGTACTTC; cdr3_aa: CASRGGNEQYF
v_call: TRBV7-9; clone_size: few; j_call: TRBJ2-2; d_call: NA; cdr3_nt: TGTGCCAGCAGCCACCGGGACGCCAACCCGAACACCGGGGAGCTGTTTTTT; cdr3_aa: CASSHRDANPNTGELFF
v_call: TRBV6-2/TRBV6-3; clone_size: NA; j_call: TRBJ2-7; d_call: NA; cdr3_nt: TGTGCCAGCAGTTACTCGCCCGGGGCCTACGAGCAGTACTTC; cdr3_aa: CASSYSPGAYEQYF
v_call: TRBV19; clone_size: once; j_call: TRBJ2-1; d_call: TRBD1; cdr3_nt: TGTGCCAGTAGCCTGACAGGGGGCCACAATGAGCAGTTCTTC; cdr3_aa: CASSLTGGHNEQFF
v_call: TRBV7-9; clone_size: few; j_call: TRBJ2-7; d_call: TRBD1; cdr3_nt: TGTGCCAGCAGCTTTTCCGGGACAGGGAGCTCCTACGAGCAGTACTTC; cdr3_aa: CASSFSGTGSSYEQYF
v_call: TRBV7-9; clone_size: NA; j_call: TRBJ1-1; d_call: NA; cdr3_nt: TGTGCCAGCAGCTTCGTCGGGGGTGAAGCTTTCTTT; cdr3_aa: CASSFVGGEAFF
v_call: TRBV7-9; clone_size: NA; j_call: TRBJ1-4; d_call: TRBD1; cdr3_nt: TGTGCCAGCAGCCTTTGGAACAGGGGAGGTGAAAAACTGTTTTTT; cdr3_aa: CASSLWNRGGEKLFF
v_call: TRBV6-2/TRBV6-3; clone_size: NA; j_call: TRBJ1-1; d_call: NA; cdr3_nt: TGTGCCAGCAAGGACAACTCCGAAGCTTTCTTT; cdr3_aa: CASKDNSEAFF
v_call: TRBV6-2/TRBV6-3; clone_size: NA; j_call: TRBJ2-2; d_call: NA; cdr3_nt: TGTGCCAGCAGTTACTCCCCCGATCCCACCGGGGAGCTGTTTTTT; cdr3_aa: CASSYSPDPTGELFF
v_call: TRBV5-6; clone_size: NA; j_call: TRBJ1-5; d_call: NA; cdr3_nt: TGTGCCAGCAGCTCATTGACAGTAAGCAATCAGCCCCAGCATTTT; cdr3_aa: CASSSLTVSNQPQHF
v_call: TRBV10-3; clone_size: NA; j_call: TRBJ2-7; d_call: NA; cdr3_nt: TGTGCCATCAGTGGGGGGGCGACGGCCTACGAGCAGTACTTC; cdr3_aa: CAISGGATAYEQYF
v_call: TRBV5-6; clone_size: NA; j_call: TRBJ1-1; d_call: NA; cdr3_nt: TGTGCCAGCAGCTTGGGGGTAGGGCTTGAAGCTTTCTTT; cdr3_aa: CASSLGVGLEAFF
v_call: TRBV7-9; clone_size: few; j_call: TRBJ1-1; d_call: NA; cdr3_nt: TGTGCCAGCAGCTATGGTCCTAGGAGGGGCAAGAACACTGAAGCTTTCTTT; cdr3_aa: CASSYGPRRGKNTEAFF
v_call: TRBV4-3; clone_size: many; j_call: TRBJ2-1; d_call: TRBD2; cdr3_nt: TGCGCCAGCAGCCCGGGACTACTGAATGAGCAGTTCTTC; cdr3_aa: CASSPGLLNEQFF
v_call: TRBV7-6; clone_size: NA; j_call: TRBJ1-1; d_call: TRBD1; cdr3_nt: TGTGCCAGCAGCTTAGGTCCAGGGGGAGATAACACTGAAGCTTTCTTT; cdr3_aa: CASSLGPGGDNTEAFF
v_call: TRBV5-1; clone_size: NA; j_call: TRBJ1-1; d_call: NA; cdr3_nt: TGCGCCAGCAGCCTGTACCCGGCAGGGGCTGAAGCTTTCTTT; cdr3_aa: CASSLYPAGAEAFF
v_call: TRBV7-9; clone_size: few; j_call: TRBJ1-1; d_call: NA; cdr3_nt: TGTGCCAGCAGCGGTTTCCTGAACACTGAAGCTTTCTTT; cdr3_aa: CASSGFLNTEAFF
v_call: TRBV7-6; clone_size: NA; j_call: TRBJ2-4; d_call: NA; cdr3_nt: TGTGCCAGCAGCTTCTCCCGAGGGGGGGACAAAAACATTCAGTACTTC; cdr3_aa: CASSFSRGGDKNIQYF
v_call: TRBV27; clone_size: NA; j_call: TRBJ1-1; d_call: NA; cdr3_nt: TGTGCCAGCAGTTTTACAGGATATGGTGAAGCTTTCTTT; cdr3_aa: CASSFTGYGEAFF
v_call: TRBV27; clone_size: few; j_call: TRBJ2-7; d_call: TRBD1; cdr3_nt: TGTGCCAGCAGTGGGACAGAGGCCTACGAGCAGTACTTC; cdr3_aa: CASSGTEAYEQYF
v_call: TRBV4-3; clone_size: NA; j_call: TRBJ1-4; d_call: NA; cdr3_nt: TGCGCCAGCAGCCAAGATTCAGGGTCGAATGAAAAACTGTTTTTT; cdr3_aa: CASSQDSGSNEKLFF
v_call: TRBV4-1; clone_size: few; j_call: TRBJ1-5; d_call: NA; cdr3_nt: TGCGCCAGCAGCAGGGTCGGGGATCAGCCCCAGCATTTT; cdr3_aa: CASSRVGDQPQHF
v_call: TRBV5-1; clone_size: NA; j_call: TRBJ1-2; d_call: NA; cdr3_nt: TGCGCCAGCAGCCAACCAGGGGTGGATGGCTACACCTTC; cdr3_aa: CASSQPGVDGYTF
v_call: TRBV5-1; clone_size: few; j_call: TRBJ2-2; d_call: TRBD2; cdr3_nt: TGCGCCAGCAGCGGCGGACTAGCGGTTATTCCGAACACCGGGGAGCTGTTTTTT; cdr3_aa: CASSGGLAVIPNTGELFF
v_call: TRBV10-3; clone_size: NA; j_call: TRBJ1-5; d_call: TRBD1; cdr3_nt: TGTGCCATCAGTGAGTCAGGGACAGGGGGTCAGCCCCAGCATTTT; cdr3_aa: CAISESGTGGQPQHF
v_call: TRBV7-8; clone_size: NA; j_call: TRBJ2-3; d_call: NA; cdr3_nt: TGTGCCAGCAGCTTAAGGTTTGGTCGGGAGTATTACACAGATACGCAGTATTTT; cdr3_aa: CASSLRFGREYYTDTQYF
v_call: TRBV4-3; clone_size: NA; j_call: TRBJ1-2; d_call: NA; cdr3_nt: TGCGCCAGCAGCCAAGATCCCACAGGGAGAGAGGTCTATGGCTACACCTTC; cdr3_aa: CASSQDPTGREVYGYTF
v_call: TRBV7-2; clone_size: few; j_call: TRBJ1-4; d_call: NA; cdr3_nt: TGTGCCAGCAGCTTAGGTCTGGGGGCCTCGACTAACTCGTTAAATGAAAAACTGTTTTTT; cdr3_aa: CASSLGLGASTNSLNEKLFF
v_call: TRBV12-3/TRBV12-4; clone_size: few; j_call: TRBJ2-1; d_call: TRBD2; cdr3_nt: TGTGCCAGCAGCATACTAGCGGGGGGCTACAATGAGCAGTTCTTC; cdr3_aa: CASSILAGGYNEQFF
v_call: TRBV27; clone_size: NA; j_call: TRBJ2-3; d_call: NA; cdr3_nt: TGTGCCAGCAGTTTGGAGGGGGGGCCTTTGACAGATACGCAGTATTTT; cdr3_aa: CASSLEGGPLTDTQYF
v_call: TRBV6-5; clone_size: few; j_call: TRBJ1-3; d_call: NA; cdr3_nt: TGTGCCAGCGGCGAGGGGGGAAACACCATATATTTT; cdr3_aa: CASGEGGNTIYF
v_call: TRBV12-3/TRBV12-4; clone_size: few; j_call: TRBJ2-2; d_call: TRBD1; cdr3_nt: TGTGCCAGCACCTACCCCTATGGACAGGGTAACACCGGGGAGCTGTTTTTT; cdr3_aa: CASTYPYGQGNTGELFF
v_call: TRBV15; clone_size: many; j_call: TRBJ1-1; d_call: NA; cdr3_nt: TGTGCCACCAGCCCGACACCGAACACTGAAGCTTTCTTT; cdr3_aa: CATSPTPNTEAFF
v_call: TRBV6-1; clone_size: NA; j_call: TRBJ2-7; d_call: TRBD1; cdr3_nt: TGTGCCAGCAGTGATTTCCGACAGGGGGACTACGAGCAGTACTTC; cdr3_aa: CASSDFRQGDYEQYF
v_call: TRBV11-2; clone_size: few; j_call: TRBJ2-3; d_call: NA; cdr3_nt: TGTGCCAGCAGCTTAAGGGAGGTTTCTAGCACAGATACGCAGTATTTT; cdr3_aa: CASSLREVSSTDTQYF
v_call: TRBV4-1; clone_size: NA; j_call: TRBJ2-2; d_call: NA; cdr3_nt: TGCGCCAGCAGCCCCGTCGCGAGAGATGACACCGGGGAGCTGTTTTTT; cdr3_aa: CASSPVARDDTGELFF
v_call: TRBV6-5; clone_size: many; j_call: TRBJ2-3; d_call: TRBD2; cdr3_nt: TGTGCCAGCAGTTACTCGAGTCTAGCGGGGGGCCTTAGCACAGATACGCAGTATTTT; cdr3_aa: CASSYSSLAGGLSTDTQYF
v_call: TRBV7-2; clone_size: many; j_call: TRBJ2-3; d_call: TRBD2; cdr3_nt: TGTGCCAGCAGCTCCCCGGAGCTAGCGGGGGGAACAGATACGCAGTATTTT; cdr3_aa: CASSSPELAGGTDTQYF